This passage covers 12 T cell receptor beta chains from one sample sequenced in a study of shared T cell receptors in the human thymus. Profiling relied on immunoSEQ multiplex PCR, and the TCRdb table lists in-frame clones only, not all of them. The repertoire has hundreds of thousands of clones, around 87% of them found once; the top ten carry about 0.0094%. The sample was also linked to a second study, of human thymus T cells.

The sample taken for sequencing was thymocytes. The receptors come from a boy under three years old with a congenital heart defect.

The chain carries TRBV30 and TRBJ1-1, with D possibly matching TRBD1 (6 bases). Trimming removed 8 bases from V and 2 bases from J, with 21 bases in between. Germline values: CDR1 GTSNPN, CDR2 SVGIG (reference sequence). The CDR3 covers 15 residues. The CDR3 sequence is CALDSSGTSNTEAFF. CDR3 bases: TGTGCCCTGGACAGCTCGGGAACCAGCAACACTGAAGCTTTCTTT.

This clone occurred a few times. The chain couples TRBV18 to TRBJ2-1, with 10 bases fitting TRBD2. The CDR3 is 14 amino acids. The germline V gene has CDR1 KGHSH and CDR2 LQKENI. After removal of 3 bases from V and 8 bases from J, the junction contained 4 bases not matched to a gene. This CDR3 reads CASSPASGGYEQFF. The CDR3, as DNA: TGTGCCAGCTCACCGGCTAGCGGGGGCTATGAGCAGTTCTTC.

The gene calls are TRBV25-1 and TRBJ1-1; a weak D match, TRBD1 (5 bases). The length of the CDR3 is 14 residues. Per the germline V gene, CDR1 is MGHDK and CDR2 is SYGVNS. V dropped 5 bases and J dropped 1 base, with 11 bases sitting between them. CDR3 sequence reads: CASSSGGENTEAFF. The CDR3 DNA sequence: TGTGCCAGCAGTAGTGGAGGGGAGAACACTGAAGCTTTCTTT.

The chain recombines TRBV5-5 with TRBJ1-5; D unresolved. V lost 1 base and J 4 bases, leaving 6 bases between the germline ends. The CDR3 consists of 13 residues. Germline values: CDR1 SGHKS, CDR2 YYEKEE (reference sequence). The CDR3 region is CASSLTENQPQHF. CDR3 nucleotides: TGTGCCAGCAGCTTGACCGAGAATCAGCCCCAGCATTTT.

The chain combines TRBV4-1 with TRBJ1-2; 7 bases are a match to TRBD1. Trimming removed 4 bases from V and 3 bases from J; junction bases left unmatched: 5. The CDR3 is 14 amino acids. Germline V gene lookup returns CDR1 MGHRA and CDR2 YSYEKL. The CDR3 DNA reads TGCGCCAGCAGCCTTACCGGGACAGACTATGGCTACACCTTC. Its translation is CASSLTGTDYGYTF.

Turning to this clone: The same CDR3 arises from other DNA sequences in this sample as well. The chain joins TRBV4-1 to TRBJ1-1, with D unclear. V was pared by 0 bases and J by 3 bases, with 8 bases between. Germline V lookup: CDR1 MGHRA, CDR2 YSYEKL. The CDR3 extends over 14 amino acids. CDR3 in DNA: TGCGCCAGCAGCCAAGATAGAAGAGACACTGAAGCTTTCTTT. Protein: CASSQDRRDTEAFF.

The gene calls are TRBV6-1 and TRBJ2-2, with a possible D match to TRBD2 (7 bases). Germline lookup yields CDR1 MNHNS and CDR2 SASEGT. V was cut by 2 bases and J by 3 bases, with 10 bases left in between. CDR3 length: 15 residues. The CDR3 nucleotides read TGTGCCAGCAGTGAACGGGGGGCGGACACCGGGGAGCTGTTTTTT. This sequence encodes CASSERGADTGELFF.

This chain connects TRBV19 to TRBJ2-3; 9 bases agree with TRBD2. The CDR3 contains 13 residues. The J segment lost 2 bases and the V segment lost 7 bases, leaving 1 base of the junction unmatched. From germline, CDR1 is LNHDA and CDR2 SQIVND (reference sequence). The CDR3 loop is CASTSGNTDTQYF. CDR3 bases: TGTGCCAGTACTAGCGGGAACACAGATACGCAGTATTTT.

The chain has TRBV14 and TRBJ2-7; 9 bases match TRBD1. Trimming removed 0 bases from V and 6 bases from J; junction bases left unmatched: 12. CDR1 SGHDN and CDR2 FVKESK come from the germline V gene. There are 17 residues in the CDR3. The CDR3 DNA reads TGTGCCAGCAGCCAAGACAAAAAGGGACAGGGAGATTCCGAGCAGTACTTC. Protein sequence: CASSQDKKGQGDSEQYF.

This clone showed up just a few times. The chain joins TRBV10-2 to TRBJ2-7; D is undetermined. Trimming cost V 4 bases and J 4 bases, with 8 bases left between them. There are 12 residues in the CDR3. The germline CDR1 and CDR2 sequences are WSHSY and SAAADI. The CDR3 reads CASSGLRYEQYF. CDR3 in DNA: TGCGCCAGCAGTGGTTTGAGGTACGAGCAGTACTTC.

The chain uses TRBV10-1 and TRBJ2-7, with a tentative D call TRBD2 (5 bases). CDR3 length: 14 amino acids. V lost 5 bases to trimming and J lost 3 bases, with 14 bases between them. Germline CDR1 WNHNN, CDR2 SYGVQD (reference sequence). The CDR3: CASSSSLAIYEQYF. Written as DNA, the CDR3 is TGCGCCAGCAGTTCTTCCCTAGCTATCTACGAGCAGTACTTC.

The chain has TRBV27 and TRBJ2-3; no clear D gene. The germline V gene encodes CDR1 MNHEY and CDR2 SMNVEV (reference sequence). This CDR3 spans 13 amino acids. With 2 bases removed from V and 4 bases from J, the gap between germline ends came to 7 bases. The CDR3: CASSLSRADTQYF. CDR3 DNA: TGTGCCAGCAGTTTAAGTAGAGCAGATACGCAGTATTTT.